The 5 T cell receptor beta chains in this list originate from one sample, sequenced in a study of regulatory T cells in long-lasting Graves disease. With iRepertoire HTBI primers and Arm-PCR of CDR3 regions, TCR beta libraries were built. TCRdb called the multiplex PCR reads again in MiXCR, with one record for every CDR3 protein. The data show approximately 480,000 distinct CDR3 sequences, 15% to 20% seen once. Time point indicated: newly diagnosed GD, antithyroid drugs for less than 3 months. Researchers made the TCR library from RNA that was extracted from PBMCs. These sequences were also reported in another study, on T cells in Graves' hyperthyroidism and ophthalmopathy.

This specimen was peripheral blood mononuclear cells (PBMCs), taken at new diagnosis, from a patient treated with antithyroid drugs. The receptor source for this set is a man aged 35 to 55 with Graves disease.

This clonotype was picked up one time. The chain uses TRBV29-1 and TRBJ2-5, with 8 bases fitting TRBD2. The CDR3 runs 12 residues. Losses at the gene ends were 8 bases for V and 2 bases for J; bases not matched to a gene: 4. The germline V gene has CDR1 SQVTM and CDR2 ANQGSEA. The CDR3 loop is CSSTSGQETQYF. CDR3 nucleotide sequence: TGCAGCTCCACTAGCGGTCAAGAGACCCAGTACTTC. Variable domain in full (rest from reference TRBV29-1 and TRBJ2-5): SAVISQKPSRDICQRGTSLTIQCQVDSQVTMMFWYRQQPGQSLTLIATANQGSEATYESGFVIDKFPISRPNLTFSTLTVSNMSPEDSSIYLCSSTSGQETQYFGPGTRLLVL.

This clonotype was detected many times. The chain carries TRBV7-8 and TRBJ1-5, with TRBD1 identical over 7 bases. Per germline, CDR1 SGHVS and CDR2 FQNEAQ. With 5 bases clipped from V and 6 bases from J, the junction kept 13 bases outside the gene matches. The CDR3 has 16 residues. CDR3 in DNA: TGTGCCAGCAGCCCTACACGAGGGAGGGGGCCTCAGCCCCAGCATTTT. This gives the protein CASSPTRGRGPQPQHF.

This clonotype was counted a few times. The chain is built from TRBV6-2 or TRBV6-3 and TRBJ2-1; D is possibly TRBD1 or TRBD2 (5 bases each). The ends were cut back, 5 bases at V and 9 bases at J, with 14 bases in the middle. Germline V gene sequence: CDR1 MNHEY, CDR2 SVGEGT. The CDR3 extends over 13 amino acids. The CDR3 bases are TGTGCCAGCAGTCCGGGGCACCCTTTTGAGCAGTTCTTC. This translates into CASSPGHPFEQFF.

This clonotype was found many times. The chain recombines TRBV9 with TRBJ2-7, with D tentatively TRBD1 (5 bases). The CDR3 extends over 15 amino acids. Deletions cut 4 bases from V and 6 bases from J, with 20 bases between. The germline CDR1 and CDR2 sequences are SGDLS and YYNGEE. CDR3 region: CASSLRELPRSEQYF. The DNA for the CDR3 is TGTGCCAGCAGCCTCAGGGAACTACCCCGTTCCGAGCAGTACTTC.

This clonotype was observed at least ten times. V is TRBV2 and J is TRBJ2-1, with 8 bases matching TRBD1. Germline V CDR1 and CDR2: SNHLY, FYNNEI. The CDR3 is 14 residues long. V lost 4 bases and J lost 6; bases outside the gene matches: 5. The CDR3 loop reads CASSGQGARNEQFF. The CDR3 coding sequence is TGTGCCAGCAGTGGCCAGGGGGCGCGCAATGAGCAGTTCTTC.